This paragraph reports one TCR beta chain. TCRdb's copy holds only in-frame clones and misses some; the assay was immunoSEQ multiplex PCR. The profile shows 100,000 to 120,000 clones, 82% of them singletons. Trimming cost V 0 bases and J 6 bases, with 6 bases left between them. CDR3 length: 14 amino acids. Looked up from germline, CDR1 is LGHDT and CDR2 is YNNKEL (reference sequence). This sample is drawn from a study of blood T cell repertoires in COVID-19. The chain recombines TRBV3-1 (or the pseudogene TRBV3-2) with TRBJ1-6; D possibly corresponds to TRBD1 (5 bases). Sequenced: peripheral blood. This TCR derives from a woman aged 55-75 years with acute or convalescent COVID-19. CDR3 amino acids: CASSQDDSNSPLHF. CDR3 DNA: TGTGCCAGCAGCCAAGACGACAGTAATTCACCCCTCCACTTT.